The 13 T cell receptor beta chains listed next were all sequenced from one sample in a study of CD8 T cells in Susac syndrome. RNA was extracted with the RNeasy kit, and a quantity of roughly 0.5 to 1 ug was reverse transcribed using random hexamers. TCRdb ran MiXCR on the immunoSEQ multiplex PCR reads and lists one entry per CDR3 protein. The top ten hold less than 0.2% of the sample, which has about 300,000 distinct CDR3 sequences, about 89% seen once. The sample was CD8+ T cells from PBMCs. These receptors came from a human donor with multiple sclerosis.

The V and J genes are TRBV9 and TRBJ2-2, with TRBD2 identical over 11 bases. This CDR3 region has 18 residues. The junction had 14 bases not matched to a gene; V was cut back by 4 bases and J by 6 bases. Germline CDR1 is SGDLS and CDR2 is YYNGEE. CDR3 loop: CASSPSGSGRATAGELFF. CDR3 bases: TGTGCCAGCAGCCCAAGCGGTAGCGGGAGGGCCACCGCCGGGGAGCTGTTTTTT.

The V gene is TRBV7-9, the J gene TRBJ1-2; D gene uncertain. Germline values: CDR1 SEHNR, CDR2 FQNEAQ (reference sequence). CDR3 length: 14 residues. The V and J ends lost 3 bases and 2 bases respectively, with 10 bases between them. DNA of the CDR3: TGTGCCAGCAGCTTTCCGGCCGAGAACTATGGCTACACCTTC. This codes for CASSFPAENYGYTF.

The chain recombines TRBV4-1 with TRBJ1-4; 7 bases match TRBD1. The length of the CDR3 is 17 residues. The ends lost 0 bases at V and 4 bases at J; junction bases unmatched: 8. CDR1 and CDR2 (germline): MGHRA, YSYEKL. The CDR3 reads CASSQDGGQRGNEKLFF. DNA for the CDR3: TGCGCCAGCAGCCAAGATGGGGGACAGCGGGGTAATGAAAAACTGTTTTTT.

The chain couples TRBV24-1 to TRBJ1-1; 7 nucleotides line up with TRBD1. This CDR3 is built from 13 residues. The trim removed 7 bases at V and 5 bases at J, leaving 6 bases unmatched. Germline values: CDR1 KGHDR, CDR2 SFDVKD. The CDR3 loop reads CATRGQGETEAFF. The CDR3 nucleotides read TGTGCCACCAGGGGGCAGGGGGAGACTGAAGCTTTCTTT.

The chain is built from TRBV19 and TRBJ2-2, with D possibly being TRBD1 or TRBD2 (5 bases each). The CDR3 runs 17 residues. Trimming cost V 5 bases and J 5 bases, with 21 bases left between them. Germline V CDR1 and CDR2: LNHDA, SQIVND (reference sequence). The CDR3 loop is CASSGAWGTLKTGELFF. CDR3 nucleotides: TGTGCCAGTAGTGGGGCCTGGGGGACCCTGAAGACCGGGGAGCTGTTTTTT.

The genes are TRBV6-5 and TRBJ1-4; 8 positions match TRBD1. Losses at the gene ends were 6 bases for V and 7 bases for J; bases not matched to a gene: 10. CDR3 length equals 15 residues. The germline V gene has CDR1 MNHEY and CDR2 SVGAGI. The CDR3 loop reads CASRRTQGGGEKLFF. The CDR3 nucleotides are TGTGCCAGCAGAAGAACACAGGGGGGCGGTGAAAAACTGTTTTTT.

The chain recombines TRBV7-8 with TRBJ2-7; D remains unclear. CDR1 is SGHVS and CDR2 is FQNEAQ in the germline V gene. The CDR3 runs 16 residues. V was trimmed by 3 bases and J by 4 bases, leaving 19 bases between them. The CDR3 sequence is CASSFYREEKGYEQYF. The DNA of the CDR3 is TGTGCCAGCAGCTTTTATCGTGAGGAAAAGGGTTACGAGCAGTACTTC.

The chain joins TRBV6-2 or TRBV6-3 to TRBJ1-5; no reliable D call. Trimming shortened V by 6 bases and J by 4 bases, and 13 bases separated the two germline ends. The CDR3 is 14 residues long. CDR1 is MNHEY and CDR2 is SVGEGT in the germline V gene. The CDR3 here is CASRSLVGNQPQHF. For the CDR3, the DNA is TGTGCCAGCAGATCACTGGTCGGTAATCAGCCCCAGCATTTT.

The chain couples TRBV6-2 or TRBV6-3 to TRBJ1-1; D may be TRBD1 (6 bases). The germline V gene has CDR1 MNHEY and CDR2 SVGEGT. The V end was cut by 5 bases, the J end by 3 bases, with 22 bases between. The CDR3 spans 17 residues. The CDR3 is CASSLEDSSGQDTEAFF. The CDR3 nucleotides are TGTGCCAGCAGTCTGGAGGACAGCTCCGGGCAGGACACTGAAGCTTTCTTT.

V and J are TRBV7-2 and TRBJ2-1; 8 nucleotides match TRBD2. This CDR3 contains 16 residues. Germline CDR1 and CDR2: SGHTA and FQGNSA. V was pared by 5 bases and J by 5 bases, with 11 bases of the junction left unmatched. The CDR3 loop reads CASSPPPREGDNEQFF. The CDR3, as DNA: TGTGCCAGCAGCCCTCCCCCCCGGGAGGGTGACAATGAGCAGTTCTTC.

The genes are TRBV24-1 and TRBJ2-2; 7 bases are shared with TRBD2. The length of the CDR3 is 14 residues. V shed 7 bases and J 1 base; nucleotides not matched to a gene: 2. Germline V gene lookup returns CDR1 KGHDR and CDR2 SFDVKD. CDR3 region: CATSTSENTGELFF. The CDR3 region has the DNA TGTGCCACCAGCACTAGCGAGAACACCGGGGAGCTGTTTTTT.

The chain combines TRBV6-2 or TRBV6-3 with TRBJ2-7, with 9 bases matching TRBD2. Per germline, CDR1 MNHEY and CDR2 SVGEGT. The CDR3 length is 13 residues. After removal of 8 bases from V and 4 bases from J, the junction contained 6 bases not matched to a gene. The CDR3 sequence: CASCSGSAYEQYF. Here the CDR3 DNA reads TGTGCCAGCTGTAGCGGGAGTGCTTACGAGCAGTACTTC.

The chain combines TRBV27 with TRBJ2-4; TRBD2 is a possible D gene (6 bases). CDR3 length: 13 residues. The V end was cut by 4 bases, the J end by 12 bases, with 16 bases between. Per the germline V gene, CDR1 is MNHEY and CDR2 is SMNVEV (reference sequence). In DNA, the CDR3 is TGTGCCAGCAGTTATGAACCGGGACTGAATCAGTACTTC. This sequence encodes CASSYEPGLNQYF.